The 29 T cell receptor beta chains in this list originate from one sample, sequenced in a study of shared clonotypes between healthy human individuals. Using immunoSEQ multiplex PCR, the repertoire was profiled, and TCRdb retains in-frame clones only, with some absent. Here the sample spans around 500,000 clones, around 79% being singletons. What was sequenced was PBMCs. Every receptor here comes from a woman aged 40 to 50 in good health. Some clones in this sample may be carry-over from other donors' samples.

J is TRBJ1-1 and V is TRBV30; D might be TRBD1 (6 bases). CDR1 GTSNPN and CDR2 SVGIG come from the germline V gene (reference sequence). V was clipped by 3 bases and J by 6 bases, with 17 bases between them. This CDR3 contains 14 residues. This chain's CDR3 is CAWSGGDSPAEAFF. The CDR3, as DNA: TGTGCCTGGAGCGGGGGCGACTCGCCGGCTGAAGCTTTCTTT. Drawing the rest from reference TRBV30 and TRBJ1-1, the complete variable domain is SQTIHQWPATLVQPVGSPLSLECTVEGTSNPNLYWYRQAAGRGLQLLFYSVGIGQISSEVPQNLSASRPQDRQFILSSKKLLLSDSGFYLCAWSGGDSPAEAFFGQGTRLTVV.

V gene TRBV4-1 combines with J gene TRBJ2-7, with 10 bases fitting TRBD2. Germline lookup yields CDR1 MGHRA and CDR2 YSYEKL. The CDR3 is 15 amino acids. The V segment lost 1 base and the J segment 5 bases; nucleotides outside the gene matches: 5. In nucleotides, the CDR3 is TGCGCCAGCAGCCAAGGTGTCACTAGCGGGGACGAGCAGTACTTC. This gives the protein CASSQGVTSGDEQYF.

The chain recombines TRBV7-9 with TRBJ2-5; 11 bases match TRBD1. CDR3 size: 15 residues. Germline V CDR1 and CDR2: SEHNR, FQNEAQ (reference sequence). The J segment lost 4 bases and the V segment lost 5 bases, leaving 6 bases of the junction unmatched. This chain's CDR3 is CASSQGTGGSETQYF. As DNA, the CDR3 is TGTGCCAGCAGCCAGGGGACAGGGGGATCAGAGACCCAGTACTTC.

The V call is TRBV28, the J call TRBJ1-2, with D unclear. Looked up from germline, CDR1 is MDHEN and CDR2 is SYDVKM. There are 13 residues in the CDR3. The ends were cut back, 5 bases at V and 4 bases at J, with 11 bases in the middle. For the CDR3, the DNA is TGTGCCAGCAGTGAGTCGGACGGCTATGGCTACACCTTC. Residues: CASSESDGYGYTF.

The chain is built from TRBV10-3 and TRBJ2-2, with 12 bases identical to TRBD1. The CDR3 has 17 residues. In germline, CDR1 is ENHRY, CDR2 SYGVKD. J gave up 6 bases and V 5 bases, and 10 bases lay outside the gene matches. The CDR3 sequence is CAISLNRGTGGSGELFF. The DNA for the CDR3 is TGTGCCATCAGTCTAAACCGCGGGACAGGGGGCTCCGGGGAGCTGTTTTTT.

J is TRBJ2-7 and V is TRBV6-1; D may be TRBD2 (6 bases). The V gene's germline CDR1 is MNHNS and CDR2 SASEGT. The CDR3 has 17 amino acids. The V and J ends lost 0 bases and 2 bases respectively, with 17 bases between them. The CDR3 DNA reads TGTGCCAGCAGTGAAGCCCCCCGGGAGTGGGGAACCTACGAGCAGTACTTC. Its translation: CASSEAPREWGTYEQYF.

The rearrangement links TRBV28 to TRBJ1-2, with a weak D call TRBD1 (5 bases). Per germline, CDR1 MDHEN and CDR2 SYDVKM. The CDR3 loop spans 15 amino acids. With 6 bases removed from V and 4 bases from J, the gap between germline ends came to 18 bases. The CDR3 protein is CASSLGVRDPYGYTF. The CDR3 nucleotides read TGTGCCAGCAGCCTAGGGGTCAGGGATCCCTATGGCTACACCTTC.

In DNA, the CDR3 is TGTGCCAGCAGCCTGGGACAGGGGGGATTGGAGCAGTACTTC. Its translation: CASSLGQGGLEQYF. The V call is TRBV6-6, the J call TRBJ2-7, with TRBD1 identical over 11 bases. Germline CDR1 and CDR2: MNHNY and SVGAGI (reference sequence). Trimming at V came to 6 bases and at J to 7 bases, leaving 8 bases not matched to a gene. This CDR3 is 14 amino acids long.

The V and J genes are TRBV12-2 and TRBJ2-3; the table's D gene call, TRBD2, was not cross checked with the DNA. TRBV12-2 is a documented pseudogene. The CDR3 spans 19 residues. This chain's CDR3 is CASRFLLAGRIRGTDTQYF. CDR3 bases: TGTGCAAGTCGCTTTCTACTAGCGGGAAGGATACGTGGCACAGATACGCAGTATTTT.

As concerns this clone: Other DNA sequences in the sample encode the same CDR3. V and J are TRBV7-6 and TRBJ2-1; no definite D call. The CDR3 has 12 amino acids. V lost 1 base and J lost 7, with 5 bases in between. The germline CDR1 and CDR2 sequences are SGHVS and FNYEAQ. The CDR3 DNA reads as TGTGCCAGCAGCTTAGATCGGAATGAGCAGTTCTTC. Amino acids: CASSLDRNEQFF.

This rearrangement joins TRBV10-3 to TRBJ2-7; 9 nucleotides match TRBD2. The CDR3 has 17 amino acids. Germline assignment: CDR1 ENHRY and CDR2 SYGVKD. Trimming removed 2 bases from V and 7 bases from J; junction bases left unmatched: 15. The CDR3 protein is CAISEKASGTKGGEQYF. The CDR3 DNA reads TGTGCCATCAGTGAGAAAGCTAGCGGGACCAAAGGGGGGGAGCAGTACTTC.

This rearrangement joins TRBV9 to TRBJ2-3, with TRBD1 as a possible D gene (5 bases). Trimming took 0 bases from V and 1 from J, leaving 9 bases between them. Germline V gene sequence: CDR1 SGDLS, CDR2 YYNGEE. The CDR3 is made up of 15 amino acids. DNA of the CDR3: TGTGCCAGCAGCGTAGGGCCGACAGGCACAGATACGCAGTATTTT. The encoded protein is CASSVGPTGTDTQYF.

Only a few counts were recorded for this clone. Other DNA sequences in the same sample also yield this CDR3. This chain joins TRBV12-5 and TRBJ2-7, with D possibly TRBD1 on 6 matching bases. The CDR3 is made up of 14 amino acids. V was cut by 2 bases and J by 1 base, with 9 bases left in between. CDR1 is LGHNT, CDR2 FRNRAP, per germline. DNA of the CDR3: TGTGCTAGTGGTTTGAGACAGGTTTCCTACGAGCAGTACTTC. Its protein is CASGLRQVSYEQYF.

CDR3 region: CASKVPGETQYF. The CDR3 DNA reads TGTGCCAGCAAAGTACCGGGGGAGACCCAGTACTTC. J is TRBJ2-5 and V is TRBV28, with D possibly matching TRBD2 (5 bases). Trimming cost V 7 bases and J 5 bases, with 11 bases left between them. Germline lookup yields CDR1 MDHEN and CDR2 SYDVKM. This CDR3 is 12 amino acids long.

V usage is TRBV6-5 and J usage is TRBJ1-2; D gene unclear. CDR1 is MNHEY and CDR2 is SVGAGI in the germline V gene. CDR3 length: 12 residues. Trimming removed 6 bases from V and 7 bases from J, with 12 bases in between. CDR3 sequence (DNA): TGTGCCAGCAGGAACTATGGACGTGGCTACACCTTC. This codes for CASRNYGRGYTF.

Note on this clone: Within the sample, other DNA sequences also encode this same CDR3. This chain links TRBV11-3 with TRBJ2-7; 7 bases map to TRBD2. The CDR3 spans 15 residues. V trimming: 1 base; J trimming: 2 bases; junction bases outside the gene matches: 5. CDR1 and CDR2 from the germline V gene are SGHNT and YENEEA. The CDR3 DNA sequence: TGTGCCAGCAGCTTAGCTAGCGGTGAGACCTACGAGCAGTACTTC. Translating gives CASSLASGETYEQYF.

This clone was seen more than once but under ten times. The chain carries TRBV7-2 and TRBJ1-5; D gene uncertain. CDR1 SGHTA and CDR2 FQGNSA come from the germline V gene. V dropped 5 bases and J dropped 3 bases, with 14 bases sitting between them. The CDR3 totals 15 residues. CDR3 in DNA: TGTGCCAGCAGCCGAGAAGGACGGTACAATCAGCCCCAGCATTTT. Translation: CASSREGRYNQPQHF.

The rearrangement joins TRBV9 to TRBJ2-7, with 8 bases fitting TRBD2. Per germline, CDR1 SGDLS and CDR2 YYNGEE. The V segment lost 0 bases and the J segment 2 bases; nucleotides outside the gene matches: 7. This CDR3 spans 16 amino acids. The CDR3 protein is CASSVAGLAGPYEQYF. CDR3 coding DNA: TGTGCCAGCAGCGTAGCGGGTCTAGCGGGCCCCTACGAGCAGTACTTC.

This clone was recorded a few times. DNA for the CDR3: TGTGCCAGCAGTTCCTCACTAGCGGGGGAGACCCAGTACTTC. It encodes CASSSSLAGETQYF. This chain links TRBV28 with TRBJ2-5, with TRBD2 matching 10 bases. CDR3 length: 14 amino acids. J gave up 5 bases and V 4 bases, and 4 bases lay outside the gene matches. CDR1 and CDR2 from the germline V gene are MDHEN and SYDVKM.

DNA for the CDR3: TGTGCCAGCAGCCAAGAAGTCGGCTATGGCTACACCTTC. Encoded protein: CASSQEVGYGYTF. This chain uses TRBV4-2 with TRBJ1-2; D remains unclear. The V gene lost 0 bases and the J gene lost 4 bases, with 6 bases spanning the gap. The CDR3 sequence is 13 residues long. Germline V gene data show CDR1 as LGHNA and CDR2 as YNFKEQ.

V usage is TRBV7-9 and J usage is TRBJ1-1, with TRBD1 as a possible D gene (6 bases). Trimming pared 3 bases from V and 1 base from J, leaving 12 bases between. CDR3 length: 15 residues. Germline CDR1 is SEHNR and CDR2 is FQNEAQ (reference sequence). The CDR3 spells CASSFAGTRNTEAFF. In nucleotides, the CDR3 is TGTGCCAGCAGCTTCGCCGGGACAAGGAACACTGAAGCTTTCTTT.

The J gene is TRBJ2-3, the V gene TRBV6-5; D is uncertain. CDR3 length: 13 residues. V lost 2 bases to trimming and J lost 4 bases, with 7 bases between them. Germline V lookup: CDR1 MNHEY, CDR2 SVGAGI. The CDR3 spells CASSYLVSDTQYF. CDR3 nucleotides: TGTGCCAGCAGTTACCTAGTATCAGATACGCAGTATTTT.

The chain joins TRBV7-9 to TRBJ2-5, with 7 bases identical to TRBD1. J gave up 2 bases and V 5 bases, and 14 bases lay outside the gene matches. The CDR3 extends over 17 amino acids. Germline V gene lookup returns CDR1 SEHNR and CDR2 FQNEAQ (reference sequence). CDR3 nucleotide sequence: TGTGCCAGCAGCCCCCCGTGGTCGGGGACAGATCAAGAGACCCAGTACTTC. This sequence encodes CASSPPWSGTDQETQYF.

The CDR3: CASTGLAGGYNEQFF. CDR3 in DNA: TGTGCCAGCACCGGACTAGCGGGAGGTTACAATGAGCAGTTCTTC. V usage is TRBV6-4 and J usage is TRBJ2-1, with 14 bases matching TRBD2. After removal of 7 bases from V and 4 bases from J, the junction contained 3 bases not matched to a gene. CDR3 length: 15 amino acids. The germline gives CDR1 MRHNA, CDR2 SNTAGT.

The chain is built from TRBV5-1 and TRBJ2-5; TRBD1 agrees at 8 bases. The CDR3 consists of 15 residues. Unmatched junction bases numbered 9, after V lost 4 bases and J lost 4 bases. Germline V gene lookup returns CDR1 SGHRS and CDR2 YFSETQ. CDR3 sequence: CASSGQGISGETQYF. The CDR3 region has the DNA TGCGCCAGCAGCGGACAGGGAATTTCCGGAGAGACCCAGTACTTC. Full variable domain (remainder filled in from reference TRBV5-1 and TRBJ2-5): KAGVTQTPRYLIKTRGQQVTLSCSPISGHRSVSWYQQTPGQGLQFLFEYFSETQRNKGNFPGRFSGRQFSNSRSEMNVSTLELGDSALYLCASSGQGISGETQYFGPGTRLLVL.

V gene TRBV6-1 combines with J gene TRBJ2-7; 7 bases are shared with TRBD1. Germline values: CDR1 MNHNS, CDR2 SASEGT. The V gene end was trimmed by 7 bases and the J gene end by 6 bases; junction bases not matched to a gene: 9. This CDR3 spans 13 amino acids. This CDR3 is CASTGRRDSEQYF. CDR3 bases: TGTGCCAGCACCGGACGAAGGGACAGCGAGCAGTACTTC.

This chain links TRBV5-1 with TRBJ1-1; D is unclear. V dropped 4 bases and J dropped 1 base, with 11 bases sitting between them. Germline assignment: CDR1 SGHRS and CDR2 YFSETQ. The CDR3 covers 14 residues. The CDR3 is CASSLPVGNTEAFF. CDR3 DNA sequence: TGCGCCAGCAGCCTACCAGTAGGGAACACTGAAGCTTTCTTT.

This clone was recorded once. This chain's CDR3 is CASSLRGTVSYGSYEQYF. CDR3 DNA: TGTGCCAGCAGTCTCAGAGGGACAGTTAGTTACGGCTCCTACGAGCAGTACTTC. The chain couples TRBV2 to TRBJ2-7; TRBD1 agrees at 7 bases. Germline V gives CDR1 SNHLY, CDR2 FYNNEI. V was pared by 5 bases and J by 0 bases, with 16 bases of the junction left unmatched. This CDR3 comprises 18 residues.

CDR3 in amino acids: CASSYSVVKTQYF. CDR3 sequence (DNA): TGTGCCAGCAGTTACTCGGTAGTCAAGACCCAGTACTTC. The chain employs TRBV6-5 and TRBJ2-5; D is ambiguous. The CDR3 runs 13 residues. Between the trimmed V and J ends, which lost 0 bases and 6 bases, there was a span of 8 bases. Germline V gene data show CDR1 as MNHEY and CDR2 as SVGAGI.